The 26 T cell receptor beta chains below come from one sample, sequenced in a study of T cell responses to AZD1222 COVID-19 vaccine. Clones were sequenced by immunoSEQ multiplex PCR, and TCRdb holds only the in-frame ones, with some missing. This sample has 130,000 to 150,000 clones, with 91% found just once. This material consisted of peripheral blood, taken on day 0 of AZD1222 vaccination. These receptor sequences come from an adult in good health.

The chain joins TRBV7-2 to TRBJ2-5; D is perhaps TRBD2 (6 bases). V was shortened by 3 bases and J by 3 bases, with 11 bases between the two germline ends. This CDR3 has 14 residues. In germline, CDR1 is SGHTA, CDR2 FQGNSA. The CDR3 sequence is CASSFGRGKETQYF. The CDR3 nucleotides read TGTGCCAGCAGCTTTGGGCGGGGCAAAGAGACCCAGTACTTC.

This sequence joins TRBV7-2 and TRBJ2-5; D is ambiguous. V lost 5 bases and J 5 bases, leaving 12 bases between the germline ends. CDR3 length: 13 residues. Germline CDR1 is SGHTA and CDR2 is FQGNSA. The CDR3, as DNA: TGTGCCAGCAGCGACGGAGCTCTGGAGACCCAGTACTTC. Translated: CASSDGALETQYF.

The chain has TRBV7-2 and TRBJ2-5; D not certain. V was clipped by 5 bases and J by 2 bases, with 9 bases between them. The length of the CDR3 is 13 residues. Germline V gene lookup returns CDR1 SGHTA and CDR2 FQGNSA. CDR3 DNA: TGTGCCAGCAGCCGCACCCGACAAGAGACCCAGTACTTC. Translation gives CASSRTRQETQYF.

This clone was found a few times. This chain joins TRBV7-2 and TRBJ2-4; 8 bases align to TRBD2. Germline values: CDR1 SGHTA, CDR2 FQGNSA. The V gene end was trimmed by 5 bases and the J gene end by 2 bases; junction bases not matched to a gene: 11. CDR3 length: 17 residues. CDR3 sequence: CASSRGGSGVSKNIQYF. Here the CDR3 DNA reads TGTGCCAGCAGCCGGGGGGGTAGCGGCGTTTCCAAAAACATTCAGTACTTC.

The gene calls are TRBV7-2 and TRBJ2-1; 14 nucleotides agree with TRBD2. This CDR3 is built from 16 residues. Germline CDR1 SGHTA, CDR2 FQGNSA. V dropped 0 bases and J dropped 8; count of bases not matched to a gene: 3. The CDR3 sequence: CASSLAGLAGGYEQFF. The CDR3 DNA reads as TGTGCCAGCAGCTTAGCCGGACTAGCGGGAGGTTATGAGCAGTTCTTC.

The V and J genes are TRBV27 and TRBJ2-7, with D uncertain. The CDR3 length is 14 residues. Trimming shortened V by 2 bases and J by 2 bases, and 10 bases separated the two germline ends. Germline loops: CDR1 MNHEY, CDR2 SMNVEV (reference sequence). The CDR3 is CASSLIGPAYEQYF. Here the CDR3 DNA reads TGTGCCAGCAGTTTAATAGGGCCCGCCTACGAGCAGTACTTC.

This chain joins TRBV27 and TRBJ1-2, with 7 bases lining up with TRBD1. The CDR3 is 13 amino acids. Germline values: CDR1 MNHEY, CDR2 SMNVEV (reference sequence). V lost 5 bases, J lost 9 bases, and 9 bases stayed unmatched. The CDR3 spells CASSGTALWSYTF. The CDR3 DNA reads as TGTGCCAGCAGTGGGACAGCACTGTGGAGCTACACCTTC.

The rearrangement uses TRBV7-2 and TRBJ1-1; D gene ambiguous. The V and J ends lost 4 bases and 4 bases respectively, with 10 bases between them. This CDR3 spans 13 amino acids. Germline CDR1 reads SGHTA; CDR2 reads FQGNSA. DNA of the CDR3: TGTGCCAGCAGCTCGCCTCGAGTCACTGAAGCTTTCTTT. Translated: CASSSPRVTEAFF.

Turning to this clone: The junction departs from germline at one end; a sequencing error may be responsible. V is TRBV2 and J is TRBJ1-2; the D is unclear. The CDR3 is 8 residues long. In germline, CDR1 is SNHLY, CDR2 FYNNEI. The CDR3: CASRDGPF. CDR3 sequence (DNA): TGTGCCAGCAGAGATGGGCCCTTC.

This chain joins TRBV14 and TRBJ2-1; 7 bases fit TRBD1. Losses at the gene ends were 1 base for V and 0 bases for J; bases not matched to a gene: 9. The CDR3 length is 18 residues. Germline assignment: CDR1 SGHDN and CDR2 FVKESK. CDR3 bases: TGTGCCAGCAGCCAAGTTCTATTGCAGGGGGTCTCCTACAATGAGCAGTTCTTC. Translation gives CASSQVLLQGVSYNEQFF.

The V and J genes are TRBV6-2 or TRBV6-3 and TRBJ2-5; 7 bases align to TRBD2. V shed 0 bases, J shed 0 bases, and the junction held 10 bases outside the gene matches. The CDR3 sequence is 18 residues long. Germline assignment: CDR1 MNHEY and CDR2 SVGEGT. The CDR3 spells CASSYSRAGGGHQETQYF. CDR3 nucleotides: TGTGCCAGCAGTTACTCAAGAGCTGGCGGGGGACACCAAGAGACCCAGTACTTC.

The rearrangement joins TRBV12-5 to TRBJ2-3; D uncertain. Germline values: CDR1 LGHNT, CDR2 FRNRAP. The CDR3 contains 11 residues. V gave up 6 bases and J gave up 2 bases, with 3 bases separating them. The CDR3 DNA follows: TGTGCTAGTGGGCACACAGATACGCAGTATTTT. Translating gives CASGHTDTQYF.

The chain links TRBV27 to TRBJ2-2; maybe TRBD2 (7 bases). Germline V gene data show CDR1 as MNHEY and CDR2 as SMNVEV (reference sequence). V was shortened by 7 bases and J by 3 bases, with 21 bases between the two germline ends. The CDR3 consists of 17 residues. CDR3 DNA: TGTGCCAGCACCCTCCTCGGTCGGGGGGCTTACACCGGGGAGCTGTTTTTT. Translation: CASTLLGRGAYTGELFF.

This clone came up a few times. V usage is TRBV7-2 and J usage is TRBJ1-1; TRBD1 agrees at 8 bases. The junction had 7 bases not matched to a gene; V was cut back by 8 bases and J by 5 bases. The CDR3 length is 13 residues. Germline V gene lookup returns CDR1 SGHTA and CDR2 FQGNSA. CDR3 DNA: TGTGCCAGCGCAAGGACAGGGAGGACTGAAGCTTTCTTT. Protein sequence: CASARTGRTEAFF.

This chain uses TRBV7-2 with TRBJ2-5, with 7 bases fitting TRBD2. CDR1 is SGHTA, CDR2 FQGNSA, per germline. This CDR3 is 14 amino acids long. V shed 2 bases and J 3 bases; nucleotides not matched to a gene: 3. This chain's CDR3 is CASSLSSGKETQYF. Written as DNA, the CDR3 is TGTGCCAGCAGCTTATCTAGCGGAAAAGAGACCCAGTACTTC.

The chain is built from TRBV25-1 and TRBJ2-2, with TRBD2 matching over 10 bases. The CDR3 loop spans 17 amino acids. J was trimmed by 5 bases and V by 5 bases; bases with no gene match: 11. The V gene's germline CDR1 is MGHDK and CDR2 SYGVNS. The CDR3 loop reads CASSQQAGGPVTGELFF. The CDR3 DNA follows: TGTGCCAGCAGTCAACAAGCGGGAGGGCCGGTTACCGGGGAGCTGTTTTTT.

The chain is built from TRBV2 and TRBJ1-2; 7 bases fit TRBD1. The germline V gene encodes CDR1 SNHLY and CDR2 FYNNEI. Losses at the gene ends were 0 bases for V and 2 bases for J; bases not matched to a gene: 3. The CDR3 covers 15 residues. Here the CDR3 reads CASSEAATGNYGYTF. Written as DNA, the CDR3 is TGTGCCAGCAGTGAAGCGGCGACAGGGAACTATGGCTACACCTTC.

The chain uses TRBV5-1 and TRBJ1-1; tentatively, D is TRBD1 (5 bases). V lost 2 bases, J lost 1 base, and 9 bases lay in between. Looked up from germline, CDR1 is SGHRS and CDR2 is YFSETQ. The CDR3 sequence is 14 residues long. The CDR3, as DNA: TGCGCCAGCAGCTTTGAGACAGCGAACACTGAAGCTTTCTTT. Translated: CASSFETANTEAFF. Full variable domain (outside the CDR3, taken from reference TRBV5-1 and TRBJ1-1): KAGVTQTPRYLIKTRGQQVTLSCSPISGHRSVSWYQQTPGQGLQFLFEYFSETQRNKGNFPGRFSGRQFSNSRSEMNVSTLELGDSALYLCASSFETANTEAFFGQGTRLTVV.

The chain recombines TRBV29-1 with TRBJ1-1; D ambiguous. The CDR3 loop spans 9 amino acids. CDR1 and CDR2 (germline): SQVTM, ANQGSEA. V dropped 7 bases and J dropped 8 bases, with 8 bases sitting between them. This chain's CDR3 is CSASPEAFF. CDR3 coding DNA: TGCAGCGCCTCACCCGAAGCTTTCTTT.

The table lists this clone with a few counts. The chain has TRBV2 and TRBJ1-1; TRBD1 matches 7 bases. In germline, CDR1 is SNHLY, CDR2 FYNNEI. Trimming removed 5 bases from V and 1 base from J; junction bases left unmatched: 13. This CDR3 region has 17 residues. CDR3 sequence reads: CASSRQGLGSGNTEAFF. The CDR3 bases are TGTGCCAGCAGTCGACAGGGATTGGGGTCGGGGAACACTGAAGCTTTCTTT.

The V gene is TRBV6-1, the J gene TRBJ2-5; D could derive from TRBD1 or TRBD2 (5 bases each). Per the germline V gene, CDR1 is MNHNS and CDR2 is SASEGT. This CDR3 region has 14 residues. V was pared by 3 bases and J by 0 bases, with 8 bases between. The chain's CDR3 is CASSDGTYQETQYF. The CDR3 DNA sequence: TGTGCCAGCAGTGACGGGACCTACCAAGAGACCCAGTACTTC.

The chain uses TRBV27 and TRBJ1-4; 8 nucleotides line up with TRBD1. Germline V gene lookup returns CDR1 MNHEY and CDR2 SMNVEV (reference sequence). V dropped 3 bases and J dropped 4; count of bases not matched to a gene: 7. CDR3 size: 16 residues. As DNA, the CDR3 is TGTGCCAGCAGTTTTACTCCAGGGGGCGGTAATGAAAAACTGTTTTTT. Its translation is CASSFTPGGGNEKLFF.

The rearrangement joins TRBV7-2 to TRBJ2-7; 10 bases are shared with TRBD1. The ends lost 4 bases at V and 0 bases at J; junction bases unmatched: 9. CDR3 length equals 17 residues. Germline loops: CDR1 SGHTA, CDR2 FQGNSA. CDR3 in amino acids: CASSYRGQGSSSYEQYF. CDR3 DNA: TGTGCCAGCAGCTATAGGGGACAGGGGTCCAGCTCCTACGAGCAGTACTTC.

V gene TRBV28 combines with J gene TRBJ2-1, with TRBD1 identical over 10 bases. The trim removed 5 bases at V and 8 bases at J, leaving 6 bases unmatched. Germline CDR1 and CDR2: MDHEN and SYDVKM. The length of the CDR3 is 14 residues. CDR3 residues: CASSPHGTGDEQFF. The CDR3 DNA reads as TGTGCCAGCAGTCCCCATGGGACAGGGGATGAGCAGTTCTTC.

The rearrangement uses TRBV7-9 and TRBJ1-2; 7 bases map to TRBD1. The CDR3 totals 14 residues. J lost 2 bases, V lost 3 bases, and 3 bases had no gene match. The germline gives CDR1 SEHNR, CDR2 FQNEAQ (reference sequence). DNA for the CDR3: TGTGCCAGCAGCTTCCCAGGGGGGAACTATGGCTACACCTTC. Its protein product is CASSFPGGNYGYTF.

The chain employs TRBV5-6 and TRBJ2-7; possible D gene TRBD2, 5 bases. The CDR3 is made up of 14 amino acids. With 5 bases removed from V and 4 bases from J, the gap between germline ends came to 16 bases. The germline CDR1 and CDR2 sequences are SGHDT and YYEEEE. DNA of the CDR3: TGTGCCAGCAGAGAACGGGGAGTTTTTTACGAGCAGTACTTC. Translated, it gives CASRERGVFYEQYF.